Shown below are 28 T cell receptor beta chains from a single sample sequenced in a study of shared clonotypes between healthy human individuals. Clones were sequenced by immunoSEQ multiplex PCR, and TCRdb holds only the in-frame ones, with some missing. This repertoire shows about 1.1 million clones, about 80% found once; its top ten account for 0.4% to 0.55%. Sequenced material: memory CD4+ T cells from PBMCs. Described subset: CD45RA-negative fraction. The receptors here all came from a young man in good health. Some clones in this sample may be carry-over from other donors' samples.

The chain couples TRBV11-2 to TRBJ2-1; D remains unclear. Trimming cost V 1 base and J 9 bases, with 19 bases left between them. CDR3 length: 16 amino acids. Germline V gene sequence: CDR1 SGHAT, CDR2 FQNNGV. CDR3 loop: CASSLVPSTERGEQFF. The CDR3 bases are TGTGCCAGCAGCTTAGTTCCCTCGACGGAAAGAGGTGAGCAGTTCTTC.

The chain couples TRBV6-5 to TRBJ1-3, with no clear D. The V end lost 2 bases, the J end lost 0 bases, and 5 bases lay between the germline ends. The V gene's germline CDR1 is MNHEY and CDR2 SVGAGI. The CDR3 covers 14 residues. The CDR3 protein is CASSYTASGNTIYF. DNA of the CDR3: TGTGCCAGCAGTTACACGGCCTCTGGAAACACCATATATTTT.

V and J are TRBV5-4 and TRBJ1-1; D unclear. The CDR3 sequence is 11 residues long. V dropped 0 bases and J dropped 3 bases, with 0 bases sitting between them. Germline V gene lookup returns CDR1 SGHNT and CDR2 YYREEE (reference sequence). DNA for the CDR3: TGTGCCAGCAGCTTGGACACTGAAGCTTTCTTT. It translates to CASSLDTEAFF.

The chain has TRBV2 and TRBJ2-7; no firm D call. The V gene's germline CDR1 is SNHLY and CDR2 FYNNEI. V was pared by 6 bases and J by 0 bases, with 12 bases between. The CDR3 consists of 14 residues. CDR3 DNA sequence: TGTGCCAGCAGACTCGACTTGAGCTCCTACGAGCAGTACTTC. Encoded protein: CASRLDLSSYEQYF.

The gene calls are TRBV6-1 and TRBJ2-2, with TRBD2 matching 7 bases. Trimming cost V 2 bases and J 5 bases; bases outside gene matches: 5. The CDR3 has 15 amino acids. From germline, CDR1 is MNHNS and CDR2 SASEGT. CDR3 loop: CASSEQGGATGELFF. CDR3 DNA sequence: TGTGCCAGCAGTGAACAGGGAGGGGCGACCGGGGAGCTGTTTTTT.

The chain combines TRBV9 with TRBJ2-3; the D gene is possibly TRBD2 (5 bases). Deletions cut 3 bases from V and 5 bases from J, with 13 bases between. The CDR3 extends over 14 amino acids. The V gene's germline CDR1 is SGDLS and CDR2 YYNGEE. This CDR3 reads CASSARLREDTQYF. The CDR3 nucleotides are TGTGCCAGCAGCGCCCGCCTCCGGGAAGATACGCAGTATTTT.

This clone was recorded once. The gene calls are TRBV29-1 and TRBJ2-5, with TRBD1 matching 12 bases. The DNA end favors TRBJ2-7, so the J call may be wrong. This CDR3 region has 13 residues. Germline values: CDR1 SQVTM, CDR2 ANQGSEA. The CDR3 nucleotides read TGCAGCGTGGGACAGGGGGCGCCCTACGAGCAGTACTTC. This codes for CSVGQGAPYEQYF.

V usage is TRBV14 and J usage is TRBJ2-5, with 7 bases fitting TRBD1. The CDR3 is 14 amino acids. V lost 4 bases to trimming and J lost 3 bases; unmatched junction nucleotides: 5. In germline, CDR1 is SGHDN, CDR2 FVKESK. The CDR3, as DNA: TGTGCCAGCAGCCCAGGACAGGCTGAAGAGACCCAGTACTTC. Amino acids: CASSPGQAEETQYF.

There are many counts of this clone. The V call is TRBV20-1, the J call TRBJ1-1; D gene unclear. Germline CDR1 is DFQATT and CDR2 is SNEGSKA (reference sequence). Trimming left V 2 bases short and J 7 bases short, with 8 bases between. The CDR3 totals 11 residues. In nucleotides, the CDR3 is TGCAGTGCTAGACCCTGGGGTGAAGCTTTCTTT. This translates into CSARPWGEAFF.

Worth noting for this clone: Other DNA sequences from this sample encode an identical CDR3 as well. V and J are TRBV28 and TRBJ2-1; D uncertain. V was pared by 6 bases and J by 8 bases, with 8 bases between. CDR1 and CDR2 (germline): MDHEN, SYDVKM. CDR3 size: 11 residues. The CDR3 here is CASSLWDEQFF. CDR3 in DNA: TGTGCCAGCAGCCTATGGGATGAGCAGTTCTTC.

The chain couples TRBV27 to TRBJ2-1; 13 bases agree with TRBD2. Germline V gene lookup returns CDR1 MNHEY and CDR2 SMNVEV (reference sequence). The CDR3 runs to 17 residues. J was trimmed by 7 bases and V by 6 bases; bases with no gene match: 12. CDR3 in DNA: TGTGCCAGCAGCAAACTAGCGGGAGGGTCTGAGAGAAATGAGCAGTTCTTC. This gives the protein CASSKLAGGSERNEQFF.

The chain joins TRBV6-6 to TRBJ1-1; D is ambiguous. V lost 2 bases and J 11 bases, leaving 15 bases between the germline ends. The germline V gene has CDR1 MNHNY and CDR2 SVGAGI (reference sequence). The CDR3 spans 13 residues. The CDR3 bases are TGTGCCAGCAGTTACAAGCTCGGTTCCGAGGCTTTCTTT. Translating gives CASSYKLGSEAFF.

The CDR3 loop reads CASSRGGSSYEQYF. The CDR3 DNA follows: TGCGCCAGCAGTAGAGGCGGTAGCTCCTACGAGCAGTACTTC. This sequence joins TRBV4-3 and TRBJ2-7, with unresolved D. V was clipped by 6 bases and J by 0 bases, with 12 bases between them. Germline values: CDR1 LGHNA, CDR2 YSLEER. The CDR3 runs 14 residues.

The V call is TRBV29-1, the J call TRBJ2-1; D remains ambiguous. CDR1 and CDR2 (germline): SQVTM, ANQGSEA. The CDR3 extends over 12 amino acids. Trimming took off 4 bases at V and 6 bases at J, with 10 bases between the two ends. Here the CDR3 reads CSVALGSNEQFF. CDR3 DNA: TGCAGCGTTGCCCTGGGGTCCAATGAGCAGTTCTTC.

The rearrangement uses TRBV28 and TRBJ2-1; TRBD2 aligns across 7 bases. The CDR3 has 17 residues. CDR1 MDHEN and CDR2 SYDVKM come from the germline V gene. With 4 bases clipped from V and 4 bases from J, the junction kept 13 bases outside the gene matches. CDR3 DNA: TGTGCCAGCAGTTCACAACCCGGGGGAGCGGGATACAATGAGCAGTTCTTC. Amino acids: CASSSQPGGAGYNEQFF.

The chain's CDR3 is CASSLVQVIKETQYF. The CDR3 nucleotides read TGTGCCAGCAGTTTAGTACAGGTAATAAAGGAGACCCAGTACTTC. V gene TRBV27 combines with J gene TRBJ2-5; the D gene is possibly TRBD1 (5 bases). This CDR3 is built from 15 residues. CDR1 and CDR2 (germline): MNHEY, SMNVEV (reference sequence). With 2 bases removed from V and 5 bases from J, the gap between germline ends came to 15 bases.

For the CDR3, the DNA is TGTGCCATCAGTGAGTCGAGTGCGGGACAGGACTATGGCTACACCTTC. Translating it yields CAISESSAGQDYGYTF. V and J are TRBV10-3 and TRBJ1-2; TRBD1 aligns across 8 bases. The V gene's germline CDR1 is ENHRY and CDR2 SYGVKD. This CDR3 contains 16 residues. V shed 0 bases, J shed 3 bases, and the junction held 6 bases outside the gene matches.

The rearrangement joins TRBV6-7 to TRBJ2-2; D perhaps matches TRBD1 (5 bases). TRBV6-7 is known as an ORF, though its function is uncertain. The CDR3 length is 15 residues. V was shortened by 5 bases and J by 1 base, with 11 bases between the two germline ends. The CDR3 coding sequence is TGTGCCAGCAGTCCATATCAGGGGAACACCGGGGAGCTGTTTTTT. This translates into CASSPYQGNTGELFF.

The gene calls are TRBV7-9 and TRBJ2-3; the D is unclear. Germline V gene sequence: CDR1 SEHNR, CDR2 FQNEAQ (reference sequence). V shed 2 bases and J shed 3 bases, with 6 bases lying between them. This CDR3 comprises 13 residues. The CDR3 DNA reads as TGTGCCAGCAGCTTAACTACGACAGATACGCAGTATTTT. As protein: CASSLTTTDTQYF. The variable domain in full, with the rest retrieved from reference TRBV7-9 and TRBJ2-3, is DTGVSQNPRHKITKRGQNVTFRCDPISEHNRLYWYRQTLGQGPEFLTYFQNEAQLEKSRLLSDRFSAERPKGSFSTLEIQRTEQGDSAMYLCASSLTTTDTQYFGPGTRLTVL.

Here the CDR3 reads CASRTRTNQPQHF. The CDR3 DNA sequence: TGTGCCAGCAGGACTCGGACCAATCAGCCCCAGCATTTT. V gene TRBV6-4 combines with J gene TRBJ1-5; D is undetermined. The CDR3 totals 13 residues. The V end lost 6 bases, the J end lost 3 bases, and 9 bases lay between the germline ends. CDR1 is MRHNA and CDR2 is SNTAGT in the germline V gene.

The chain is built from TRBV2 and TRBJ1-2; the D is unclear. The CDR3 is 14 amino acids. Looked up from germline, CDR1 is SNHLY and CDR2 is FYNNEI. Trimming took 7 bases from V and 0 from J, leaving 12 bases between them. The CDR3 DNA reads TGTGCCAGCACCGTCGAGGGTCCTAACTATGGCTACACCTTC. Translation: CASTVEGPNYGYTF.

V usage is TRBV2 and J usage is TRBJ2-5; maybe TRBD2 (7 bases). With 7 bases removed from V and 1 base from J, the gap between germline ends came to 10 bases. The CDR3 contains 13 residues. Germline lookup yields CDR1 SNHLY and CDR2 FYNNEI. CDR3 nucleotide sequence: TGTGCCAGCAAGCGGGACACCCAAGAGACCCAGTACTTC. This codes for CASKRDTQETQYF.

The chain recombines TRBV30 with TRBJ2-6; D is undetermined. The germline V gene encodes CDR1 GTSNPN and CDR2 SVGIG (reference sequence). The V and J ends lost 7 bases and 4 bases respectively, with 5 bases between them. There are 11 residues in the CDR3. The CDR3 bases are TGTGCCTTGACGGGGGCCAACGTCCTGACTTTC. Encoded protein: CALTGANVLTF.

This sequence joins TRBV19 and TRBJ2-7; 11 bases agree with TRBD1. From germline, CDR1 is LNHDA and CDR2 SQIVND (reference sequence). There are 16 residues in the CDR3. Losses at the gene ends were 4 bases for V and 3 bases for J; bases not matched to a gene: 8. CDR3: CASSKKGQGVYYEQYF. The CDR3 DNA reads as TGTGCCAGTAGTAAAAAGGGACAGGGGGTGTACTACGAGCAGTACTTC.

V gene TRBV5-1 combines with J gene TRBJ2-2; the D is unclear. The CDR3 is 14 amino acids. The V end lost 1 base, the J end lost 5 bases, and 9 bases lay between the germline ends. Per germline, CDR1 SGHRS and CDR2 YFSETQ. The CDR3 loop reads CASSLSAATGELFF. In DNA form, the CDR3 reads TGCGCCAGCAGCTTGTCAGCCGCTACCGGGGAGCTGTTTTTT.

The chain employs TRBV6-6 and TRBJ2-2, with D uncertain. The V end was cut by 2 bases, the J end by 4 bases, with 5 bases between. This CDR3 has 13 amino acids. Germline V lookup: CDR1 MNHNY, CDR2 SVGAGI (reference sequence). The CDR3 DNA sequence: TGTGCCAGCAGTTACATGGGCACCGGGGAGCTGTTTTTT. Its translation is CASSYMGTGELFF.

V gene TRBV30 combines with J gene TRBJ1-1; TRBD1 might be the D (6 bases). The germline CDR1 and CDR2 sequences are GTSNPN and SVGIG (reference sequence). V shed 2 bases and J shed 1 base, with 14 bases lying between them. This CDR3 contains 15 residues. Here the CDR3 reads CAWSFRQVKNTEAFF. The CDR3 DNA is TGTGCCTGGAGTTTCCGACAGGTGAAGAACACTGAAGCTTTCTTT. Based on the CDR3 plus reference TRBV30 and TRBJ1-1, the full variable domain is SQTIHQWPATLVQPVGSPLSLECTVEGTSNPNLYWYRQAAGRGLQLLFYSVGIGQISSEVPQNLSASRPQDRQFILSSKKLLLSDSGFYLCAWSFRQVKNTEAFFGQGTRLTVV.

The chain employs TRBV5-6 and TRBJ1-4; the D gene is possibly TRBD1 (6 bases). Germline CDR1 and CDR2: SGHDT and YYEEEE. CDR3 size: 15 residues. V was clipped by 4 bases and J by 4 bases, with 14 bases between them. The CDR3 reads CASSPSTGLNEKLFF. The CDR3 nucleotides are TGTGCCAGCAGCCCGTCGACAGGACTTAATGAAAAACTGTTTTTT.